Following are 15 T cell receptor beta chains from one sample sequenced in a study of spatial heterogeneity in lung cancer. Points from the study as a whole: Counts that tracked tumor mutation counts were those of expanded intratumoral alpha and beta TCRs.

Stated time point: sample taken at primary tumor resection. TCRdb processed the 5' RACE reads anew with MiXCR; each CDR3 protein has one entry. The sample lists about 29,000 distinct CDR3 sequences, around 7.4% occurring once. The antigens these receptors bind are not known. The material was lung tumor tissue, obtained at surgery. These receptors were collected from a male donor with early-stage non-small cell lung cancer.

This clonotype appeared many times. This sequence joins TRBV7-2 and TRBJ2-7; no clear D gene. CDR3 length equals 14 residues. CDR1 and CDR2 from the germline V gene are SGHTA and FQGNSA. Trimming took 5 bases from V and 0 from J, leaving 11 bases between them. The CDR3: CASSPRYNSYEQYF. The CDR3 DNA is TGTGCCAGCAGCCCTCGATACAACTCCTACGAGCAGTACTTC.

This clonotype has ten or more counts. The chain combines TRBV24-1 with TRBJ2-1; TRBD1 might be the D (6 bases). Germline V gene sequence: CDR1 KGHDR, CDR2 SFDVKD. The V gene lost 4 bases and the J gene lost 3 bases, with 12 bases spanning the gap. CDR3 length: 15 amino acids. CDR3 protein: CATSDRQANYNEQFF. The DNA of the CDR3 is TGTGCCACCAGTGACCGACAGGCCAACTACAATGAGCAGTTCTTC.

In this sample, this clonotype turned up many times. The chain couples TRBV7-9 to TRBJ2-1; D might be TRBD1 (6 bases). The V gene's germline CDR1 is SEHNR and CDR2 FQNEAQ (reference sequence). Trimming left V 2 bases short and J 1 base short, with 9 bases between. The CDR3 consists of 15 residues. The CDR3 nucleotides are TGTGCCAGCAGCTTAAGCGGACAGTCCTACAATGAGCAGTTCTTC. Translating gives CASSLSGQSYNEQFF.

The J gene is TRBJ2-3, the V gene TRBV7-2; TRBD2 aligns across 8 bases. Germline V lookup: CDR1 SGHTA, CDR2 FQGNSA. The CDR3 sequence is 15 residues long. With V trimmed by 1 base and J by 3 bases, 3 bases remained unmatched. This CDR3 reads CASSLERGRTDTQYF. In DNA, the CDR3 is TGTGCCAGCAGCTTAGAGCGGGGGAGGACAGATACGCAGTATTTT. The full variable domain, in which reference TRBV7-2 and TRBJ2-3 provide the parts outside the CDR3, is GAGVSQSPSNKVTEKGKDVELRCDPISGHTALYWYRQSLGQGLEFLIYFQGNSAPDKSGLPSDRFSAERTGGSVSTLTIQRTQQEDSAVYLCASSLERGRTDTQYFGPGTRLTVL.

This clonotype was found many times. The chain employs TRBV3-1 and TRBJ2-2; 7 bases line up with TRBD2. V was clipped by 1 base and J by 4 bases; unmatched bases: 0. CDR3 size: 14 residues. Germline V gives CDR1 LGHDT, CDR2 YNNKEL (reference sequence). CDR3 amino acids: CASSQGEGTGELFF. The CDR3, as DNA: TGTGCCAGCAGCCAAGGGGAGGGCACCGGGGAGCTGTTTTTT.

This clonotype has a handful of counts. The chain joins TRBV20-1 to TRBJ2-3, with D possibly TRBD2 on 5 matching bases. The CDR3 length is 15 residues. The germline CDR1 and CDR2 sequences are DFQATT and SNEGSKA (reference sequence). Trimming took 0 bases from V and 4 from J, leaving 14 bases between them. The CDR3 coding sequence is TGCAGTGCTAGAGATATGCGAGGGCAGGCAGATACGCAGTATTTT. Its protein product is CSARDMRGQADTQYF.

The chain links TRBV18 to TRBJ1-3, with D uncertain. CDR3 length: 14 residues. V was cut by 3 bases and J by 0 bases, with 6 bases left in between. Germline CDR1 reads KGHSH; CDR2 reads LQKENI. The CDR3 DNA follows: TGTGCCAGCTCACCCTCTAGCTCTGGAAACACCATATATTTT. It is translated as CASSPSSSGNTIYF.

This clonotype appeared many times. This chain connects TRBV20-1 to TRBJ2-3; D gene uncertain. The V gene's germline CDR1 is DFQATT and CDR2 SNEGSKA (reference sequence). Trimming took off 4 bases at V and 2 bases at J, with 7 bases between the two ends. The CDR3 consists of 12 residues. CDR3 nucleotide sequence: TGCAGTGCTATAGAGAACACAGATACGCAGTATTTT. Protein sequence: CSAIENTDTQYF.

This clonotype was picked up many times. The rearrangement joins TRBV7-2 to TRBJ1-5; no definite D call. The CDR3 covers 13 residues. Trimming shortened V by 6 bases and J by 11 bases, and 17 bases separated the two germline ends. Germline CDR1 reads SGHTA; CDR2 reads FQGNSA. The CDR3 region is CASRDRPMEAQHF. For the CDR3, the DNA is TGTGCCAGCAGGGACCGTCCGATGGAAGCCCAGCATTTT.

This clonotype is judged medium-sized. J is TRBJ1-2 and V is TRBV4-3; the D is unclear. Between the trimmed V and J ends, which lost 1 base and 4 bases, there was a span of 10 bases. The CDR3 totals 14 residues. Germline CDR1 reads LGHNA; CDR2 reads YSLEER. This chain's CDR3 is CASSQVVGSYGYTF. The CDR3 DNA is TGCGCCAGCAGCCAAGTTGTAGGGAGCTATGGCTACACCTTC.

This clonotype was counted at least ten times. The V gene is TRBV6-2 or TRBV6-3, the J gene TRBJ2-7; the D call may be TRBD1 or TRBD2 (5 bases each). Germline values: CDR1 MNHEY, CDR2 SVGEGT. The length of the CDR3 is 14 residues. V was trimmed by 10 bases and J by 0 bases, leaving 16 bases between them. Written as DNA, the CDR3 is TGTGCCACCACGGGACCTCTCGACTCCTACGAGCAGTACTTC. Translation gives CATTGPLDSYEQYF.

This clonotype was counted many times. The J gene is TRBJ1-6, the V gene TRBV7-9; a possible D gene is TRBD1 (6 bases). Germline V CDR1 and CDR2: SEHNR, FQNEAQ (reference sequence). This CDR3 region has 13 residues. V gave up 2 bases and J gave up 8 bases, with 7 bases separating them. The CDR3 DNA follows: TGTGCCAGCAGCTTATACAGGGATTCACCCCTCCACTTT. Translating gives CASSLYRDSPLHF.

The table lists this clonotype with many counts. The genes are TRBV12-5 and TRBJ2-2, with TRBD1 matching over 8 bases. V trimming: 5 bases; J trimming: 8 bases; junction bases outside the gene matches: 4. CDR1 LGHNT and CDR2 FRNRAP come from the germline V gene. The CDR3 sequence is 13 residues long. The CDR3 region is CASGDRGSGELFF. CDR3 nucleotides: TGTGCTAGTGGTGACAGGGGCTCGGGGGAGCTGTTTTTT. Complete variable domain (other parts from reference TRBV12-5 and TRBJ2-2): DARVTQTPRHKVTEMGQEVTMRCQPILGHNTVFWYRQTMMQGLELLAYFRNRAPLDDSGMPKDRFSAEMPDATLATLKIQPSEPRDSAVYFCASGDRGSGELFFGEGSRLTVL.

The chain carries TRBV20-1 and TRBJ2-7, with 9 bases fitting TRBD2. J lost 2 bases, V lost 6 bases, and 11 bases had no gene match. This CDR3 is 15 amino acids long. Per germline, CDR1 DFQATT and CDR2 SNEGSKA (reference sequence). The DNA for the CDR3 is TGCAGTGCCCTGAACAGCGGGGGGCTTCCCTACGAGCAGTACTTC. This gives the protein CSALNSGGLPYEQYF.

In nucleotides, the CDR3 is TGTGCCAGCAGCGTAGGTTCGTCCTACGAGCAGTACTTC. It codes for CASSVGSSYEQYF. The V call is TRBV9, the J call TRBJ2-7, with D unclear. The germline gives CDR1 SGDLS, CDR2 YYNGEE. V shed 0 bases and J shed 1 base, with 5 bases lying between them. The CDR3 totals 13 residues.